A single sample is the source of the 9 T cell receptor beta chains below, sequenced in a study of memory CD4+ T cells and cytomegalovirus serostatus. The sort gate was single viable CD3+CD4+CD8-CD45RO+ cells for memory CD4+ T cells. Profiled with immunoSEQ multiplex PCR; TCRdb holds only in-frame clones, not every one. The sample lists 40,000 to 55,000 clones, approximately 82% occurring once. Sequencing used memory CD4+ T cells from blood. The receptor set was obtained from an adult in good health and CMV-seronegative.

The V gene is TRBV6-5, the J gene TRBJ2-1; TRBD2 agrees at 8 bases. The CDR3 is 13 residues long. Germline V gene lookup returns CDR1 MNHEY and CDR2 SVGAGI. The V and J ends lost 7 bases and 4 bases, in that order; junction bases with no gene match: 3. CDR3 bases: TGTGCCAGCAAAAGCGGGAGATACAATGAGCAGTTCTTC. This codes for CASKSGRYNEQFF.

Relative to its sample, this clone is medium-sized. This chain links TRBV29-1 with TRBJ1-2; D is unresolved. The CDR3 loop spans 13 amino acids. V was shortened by 0 bases and J by 7 bases, with 12 bases between the two germline ends. Germline V gene data show CDR1 as SQVTM and CDR2 as ANQGSEA. The CDR3 here is CSVEDRSGVGYTF. In DNA, the CDR3 is TGCAGCGTTGAAGATCGGAGCGGGGTTGGCTACACCTTC.

The V and J genes are TRBV5-3 and TRBJ1-1, with D possibly TRBD1 on 6 matching bases. TRBV5-3 is classed as an ORF, of uncertain function. V lost 4 bases, J lost 1 base, and 14 bases lay in between. CDR3 size: 15 residues. DNA for the CDR3: TGTGCCAGAAGCATCGGGGGGCTTGAGAACACTGAAGCTTTCTTT. Its translation is CARSIGGLENTEAFF.

In this sample, this clone turned up a few times. Other DNA sequences in the same sample also yield this CDR3. This chain links TRBV5-1 with TRBJ1-2; D is unresolved. Germline V gives CDR1 SGHRS, CDR2 YFSETQ. Trimming took off 0 bases at V and 1 base at J, with 7 bases between the two ends. This CDR3 is 14 amino acids long. The CDR3 region is CASSLESVNYGYTF. For the CDR3, the DNA is TGCGCCAGCAGCTTGGAGTCGGTTAACTATGGCTACACCTTC. Full variable domain (remainder filled in from reference TRBV5-1 and TRBJ1-2): KAGVTQTPRYLIKTRGQQVTLSCSPISGHRSVSWYQQTPGQGLQFLFEYFSETQRNKGNFPGRFSGRQFSNSRSEMNVSTLELGDSALYLCASSLESVNYGYTFGSGTRLTVV.

The chain uses TRBV30 and TRBJ1-3; D may be TRBD1 (5 bases). The germline V gene has CDR1 GTSNPN and CDR2 SVGIG (reference sequence). The length of the CDR3 is 16 residues. The V gene lost 0 bases and the J gene lost 1 base, with 13 bases spanning the gap. CDR3 residues: CAWSVMLTVSGNTIYF. The CDR3 DNA reads as TGTGCCTGGAGTGTTATGTTGACAGTTTCTGGAAACACCATATATTTT.

The chain joins TRBV7-3 to TRBJ1-1; 9 bases are a match to TRBD1. The CDR3 has 15 residues. CDR1 is SGHTA, CDR2 FQGTGA, per germline. After removal of 5 bases from V and 2 bases from J, the junction contained 6 bases not matched to a gene. The CDR3 loop is CASSPYRGPNTEAFF. DNA for the CDR3: TGTGCCAGCAGCCCTTACAGGGGGCCAAACACTGAAGCTTTCTTT.

The V call is TRBV28, the J call TRBJ2-1, with 10 bases fitting TRBD2. J lost 0 bases, V lost 5 bases, and 7 bases had no gene match. The CDR3 contains 17 residues. The germline V gene encodes CDR1 MDHEN and CDR2 SYDVKM. CDR3 nucleotide sequence: TGTGCCAGCAGTCCCATAGCGGGGGGACACTCCTACAATGAGCAGTTCTTC. Amino acid sequence: CASSPIAGGHSYNEQFF.

Written as DNA, the CDR3 is TGTGCCAGCAGTTTATTTTCCCCGGCAGGATCCTTGAACACCGGGGAGCTGTTTTTT. Residues: CASSLFSPAGSLNTGELFF. The rearrangement uses TRBV27 and TRBJ2-2; no clear D gene. The length of the CDR3 is 19 residues. V was cut by 1 base and J by 1 base, with 19 bases left in between. Germline CDR1 reads MNHEY; CDR2 reads SMNVEV (reference sequence).

The rearrangement uses TRBV19 and TRBJ1-6; 10 positions agree with TRBD1. V dropped 3 bases and J dropped 5; count of bases not matched to a gene: 1. Per germline, CDR1 LNHDA and CDR2 SQIVND (reference sequence). This CDR3 region has 15 residues. The CDR3 protein is CASSMDRGNNSPLHF. The CDR3 DNA reads TGTGCCAGTAGTATGGACAGGGGGAATAATTCACCCCTCCACTTT.